This T cell receptor beta chain derives from a study of early T cells in non-severe SARS-CoV-2 infection. Study overall: It was bulk RNA from unsorted whole blood that was sequenced, and the chains were unpaired. General study findings and limits: The VDJdb matching leaned toward anti-spike CD8 responses and overlooked private and CD4 specificities.

There are a few counts of this clonotype. Its matching antigen is unknown. Individual cDNA molecules each received unique molecular identifiers attached to them. MiXCR, run by TCRdb on the 5' RACE reads, gives a single entry per CDR3 protein. This sample has roughly 40,000 distinct CDR3 sequences, with roughly 5% found just once. The V gene's germline CDR1 is SSHAT and CDR2 FNYEAQ (reference sequence). V was pared by 0 bases and J by 6 bases, with 2 bases between. This CDR3 comprises 12 residues. V usage is TRBV7-7 and J usage is TRBJ2-2; D not certain. This sequence was found in an adult who was a healthcare worker with PCR-confirmed SARS-CoV-2 infection or an uninfected control (not recorded which). The sequencing sample was made of whole blood. This CDR3 is CASSLAAGELFF. CDR3 DNA: TGTGCCAGCAGCTTAGCGGCCGGGGAGCTGTTTTTT.